The 29 T cell receptor beta chains below were found in one sample sequenced in a study of blood T cell repertoires in COVID-19. This table comes from immunoSEQ multiplex PCR, and its TCRdb copy is limited to in-frame clones, with some not included. The sample includes around 40,000 clones, about 85% of them seen just once. Sequencing was performed on peripheral blood. Source of these receptors: a human donor in a cohort sampled during active COVID-19.

This chain connects TRBV4-1 to TRBJ2-7, with a possible D match to TRBD1 (5 bases). CDR1 MGHRA and CDR2 YSYEKL come from the germline V gene. The CDR3 is 13 amino acids. Trimming left V 0 bases short and J 4 bases short, with 7 bases between. CDR3 amino acids: CASSQDRGYEQYF. CDR3 sequence (DNA): TGCGCCAGCAGCCAAGATAGGGGATACGAGCAGTACTTC.

This clone has a single count. This sequence joins TRBV7-2 and TRBJ1-6, with TRBD1 matching over 9 bases. The CDR3 has 14 residues. Germline V gene lookup returns CDR1 SGHTA and CDR2 FQGNSA. V shed 5 bases and J 8 bases; nucleotides not matched to a gene: 4. CDR3 sequence reads: CASSTRQGDSPLHF. CDR3 nucleotide sequence: TGTGCCAGCAGCACCCGACAGGGGGATTCACCCCTCCACTTT.

The chain joins TRBV9 to TRBJ1-3; a weak D match, TRBD1 (6 bases). V was clipped by 0 bases and J by 3 bases, with 16 bases between them. The V gene's germline CDR1 is SGDLS and CDR2 YYNGEE. This CDR3 has 17 residues. The CDR3 nucleotides are TGTGCCAGCAGCGTAGATCGGGCTGGGACATTTGGAAACACCATATATTTT. Protein: CASSVDRAGTFGNTIYF. Full variable domain (outside the CDR3, taken from reference TRBV9 and TRBJ1-3): DSGVTQTPKHLITATGQRVTLRCSPRSGDLSVYWYQQSLDQGLQFLIQYYNGEERAKGNILERFSAQQFPDLHSELNLSSLELGDSALYFCASSVDRAGTFGNTIYFGEGSWLTVV.

This clone was found once. The CDR3 coding sequence is TGTGCCAGCAGCTTAGGGGGGACTAGCACAGATACGCAGTATTTT. This codes for CASSLGGTSTDTQYF. V usage is TRBV7-3 and J usage is TRBJ2-3; a possible D gene is TRBD2 (6 bases). The CDR3 runs to 15 residues. CDR1 is SGHTA and CDR2 is FQGTGA in the germline V gene. Between the trimmed V and J ends, which lost 2 bases and 0 bases, there was a span of 9 bases.

This chain connects TRBV6-4 to TRBJ2-6, with D perhaps matching TRBD1 (6 bases). Germline CDR1 MRHNA, CDR2 SNTAGT. Trimming removed 10 bases from V and 2 bases from J, with 21 bases in between. The CDR3 spans 17 residues. CDR3 region: CATPGGRHTPGANVLTF. DNA for the CDR3: TGTGCCACCCCTGGGGGCCGCCACACCCCTGGGGCCAACGTCCTGACTTTC.

V gene TRBV3-1 (or the pseudogene TRBV3-2) combines with J gene TRBJ1-4; 7 bases line up with TRBD1. V lost 4 bases and J lost 5; bases outside the gene matches: 10. Germline CDR1 reads LGHDT; CDR2 reads YNNKEL (reference sequence). The CDR3 runs 16 residues. CDR3: CASSRMTGNKNEKLFF. In DNA form, the CDR3 reads TGTGCCAGCAGCCGCATGACAGGGAACAAAAATGAAAAACTGTTTTTT.

The chain joins TRBV5-1 to TRBJ2-7; the match to TRBD1 covers 8 bases. V dropped 4 bases and J dropped 2; count of bases not matched to a gene: 11. CDR1 and CDR2 from the germline V gene are SGHRS and YFSETQ. The CDR3 spans 16 residues. CDR3 DNA sequence: TGCGCCAGCAGCCCCGGGACAGGTCTTCCCACCTACGAGCAGTACTTC. This sequence encodes CASSPGTGLPTYEQYF. Using reference TRBV5-1 and TRBJ2-7 for the parts outside the CDR3, the full variable domain is KAGVTQTPRYLIKTRGQQVTLSCSPISGHRSVSWYQQTPGQGLQFLFEYFSETQRNKGNFPGRFSGRQFSNSRSEMNVSTLELGDSALYLCASSPGTGLPTYEQYFGPGTRLTVT.

This clone was recorded once. The chain couples TRBV5-1 to TRBJ2-1; 13 nucleotides align to TRBD2. V dropped 1 base and J dropped 8; count of bases not matched to a gene: 6. The CDR3 is 16 amino acids. Per germline, CDR1 SGHRS and CDR2 YFSETQ. CDR3 region: CASSLRTSGGRDEQFF. The CDR3 DNA reads as TGCGCCAGCAGCTTGAGGACTAGCGGGGGCAGGGATGAGCAGTTCTTC.

CDR3: CASSPRSAQLFF. The DNA for the CDR3 is TGTGCCAGCAGCCCCCGGAGTGCCCAACTGTTTTTT. The rearrangement uses TRBV3-1 (or the pseudogene TRBV3-2) and TRBJ1-4; D unclear. The length of the CDR3 is 12 residues. Germline CDR1 is LGHDT and CDR2 is YNNKEL (reference sequence). With 4 bases removed from V and 12 bases from J, the gap between germline ends came to 12 bases.

The chain couples TRBV10-1 to TRBJ1-4; the D gene is possibly TRBD1 (5 bases). Germline-derived CDR1 and CDR2 are WNHNN and SYGVQD (reference sequence). The V end was cut by 3 bases, the J end by 7 bases, with 9 bases between. There are 13 residues in the CDR3. The CDR3 DNA reads TGCGCCAGCAGTGACAGGGCTGGTGAAAAACTGTTTTTT. The encoded protein is CASSDRAGEKLFF.

The genes are TRBV5-4 and TRBJ2-1, with 8 bases identical to TRBD1. Germline V gene data show CDR1 as SGHNT and CDR2 as YYREEE (reference sequence). With V trimmed by 4 bases and J by 6 bases, 9 bases remained unmatched. The CDR3 is made up of 15 amino acids. The CDR3 sequence is CASSAGQGGVNEQFF. The DNA of the CDR3 is TGTGCCAGCAGCGCAGGACAGGGTGGGGTCAATGAGCAGTTCTTC.

The CDR3 DNA reads as TGCGCCAGTACTAATCGGGGCACAGATACGCAGTATTTT. Amino acids: CASTNRGTDTQYF. The chain is built from TRBV5-1 and TRBJ2-3; D remains ambiguous. CDR1 and CDR2 from the germline V gene are SGHRS and YFSETQ. The CDR3 contains 13 residues. V was cut by 8 bases and J by 1 base, with 11 bases left in between.

This chain uses TRBV19 with TRBJ2-1; 10 nucleotides line up with TRBD1. From germline, CDR1 is LNHDA and CDR2 SQIVND (reference sequence). The V gene end was trimmed by 6 bases and the J gene end by 4 bases; junction bases not matched to a gene: 3. This CDR3 comprises 14 residues. In DNA form, the CDR3 reads TGTGCCAGTAGCGACAGGGGGCCTTACAATGAGCAGTTCTTC. Translation: CASSDRGPYNEQFF.

The chain uses TRBV5-1 and TRBJ2-4, with 11 bases that match TRBD1. J was trimmed by 8 bases and V by 4 bases; bases with no gene match: 5. The CDR3 runs 14 residues. CDR1 and CDR2 from the germline V gene are SGHRS and YFSETQ. CDR3 sequence reads: CASSPGTGGDIQYF. The DNA of the CDR3 is TGCGCCAGCAGCCCCGGGACAGGGGGAGACATTCAGTACTTC.

This clone was recorded a few times. The chain joins TRBV3-1 (or the pseudogene TRBV3-2) to TRBJ2-5, with 7 bases identical to TRBD2. The germline gives CDR1 LGHDT, CDR2 YNNKEL (reference sequence). Trimming at V came to 4 bases and at J to 2 bases, leaving 10 bases not matched to a gene. The CDR3 runs to 16 residues. CDR3 sequence reads: CASSPWGGGGQETQYF. The CDR3 DNA sequence: TGTGCCAGCAGCCCGTGGGGTGGCGGGGGTCAAGAGACCCAGTACTTC.

This chain connects TRBV6-1 to TRBJ1-3; D is unclear. The V gene's germline CDR1 is MNHNS and CDR2 SASEGT. With 0 bases removed from V and 8 bases from J, the gap between germline ends came to 17 bases. CDR3 length: 16 residues. The CDR3 sequence: CASSEALDAGGYTIYF. The CDR3 nucleotides read TGTGCCAGCAGTGAAGCGCTGGACGCGGGAGGCTACACCATATATTTT.

The V call is TRBV2, the J call TRBJ2-2; 7 bases agree with TRBD1. This CDR3 has 15 amino acids. With V trimmed by 3 bases and J by 5 bases, 6 bases remained unmatched. The V gene's germline CDR1 is SNHLY and CDR2 FYNNEI. In DNA, the CDR3 is TGTGCCAGCAGTGACCGGACAGGTGGAACCGGGGAGCTGTTTTTT. Translation gives CASSDRTGGTGELFF. The full variable domain, in which reference TRBV2 and TRBJ2-2 provide the parts outside the CDR3, is EPEVTQTPSHQVTQMGQEVILRCVPISNHLYFYWYRQILGQKVEFLVSFYNNEISEKSEIFDDQFSVERPDGSNFTLKIRSTKLEDSAMYFCASSDRTGGTGELFFGEGSRLTVL.

The chain couples TRBV10-3 to TRBJ2-3, with D tentatively TRBD2 (7 bases). V was trimmed by 4 bases and J by 1 base, leaving 12 bases between them. The CDR3 is 15 residues long. The germline V gene encodes CDR1 ENHRY and CDR2 SYGVKD. The CDR3 bases are TGTGCCATCAGTGCGGGGGGCGCAGGCACAGATACGCAGTATTTT. Protein sequence: CAISAGGAGTDTQYF.

This rearrangement joins TRBV5-6 to TRBJ2-3, with D maybe TRBD1 (5 bases). The germline V gene encodes CDR1 SGHDT and CDR2 YYEEEE. This CDR3 is built from 15 residues. With 5 bases removed from V and 1 base from J, the gap between germline ends came to 14 bases. Written as DNA, the CDR3 is TGTGCCAGCAGTCCCACAGGAGTCGGCACAGATACGCAGTATTTT. Its translation is CASSPTGVGTDTQYF. Drawing the rest from reference TRBV5-6 and TRBJ2-3, the complete variable domain is DAGVTQSPTHLIKTRGQQVTLRCSPKSGHDTVSWYQQALGQGPQFIFQYYEEEERQRGNFPDRFSGHQFPNYSSELNVNALLLGDSALYLCASSPTGVGTDTQYFGPGTRLTVL.

The sample holds a few counts of this clone. J is TRBJ2-5 and V is TRBV7-8; tentatively, D is TRBD1 (6 bases). Germline CDR1 and CDR2: SGHVS and FQNEAQ. V was trimmed by 5 bases and J by 3 bases, leaving 10 bases between them. The CDR3 length is 13 residues. CDR3 protein: CASSAGTKETQYF. Here the CDR3 DNA reads TGTGCCAGCAGCGCAGGGACAAAAGAGACCCAGTACTTC.

CDR3 residues: CASSPYSRLAGGQETQYF. DNA of the CDR3: TGTGCCAGCAGCCCGTACTCCCGACTAGCGGGGGGGCAGGAGACCCAGTACTTC. The V call is TRBV11-3, the J call TRBJ2-5; 14 nucleotides agree with TRBD2. Per germline, CDR1 SGHNT and CDR2 YENEEA. This CDR3 spans 18 amino acids. J gave up 5 bases and V 5 bases, and 13 bases lay outside the gene matches.

The chain carries TRBV7-2 and TRBJ2-3; 12 bases are shared with TRBD2. V was pared by 3 bases and J by 1 base, with 5 bases of the junction left unmatched. Looked up from germline, CDR1 is SGHTA and CDR2 is FQGNSA. The CDR3 runs to 17 residues. The CDR3: CASSLASGGAGTDTQYF. Written as DNA, the CDR3 is TGTGCCAGCAGCTTGGCTAGCGGGGGGGCCGGCACAGATACGCAGTATTTT.

V gene TRBV2 combines with J gene TRBJ2-3, with 8 bases aligning to TRBD1. Trimming cost V 10 bases and J 6 bases; bases outside gene matches: 12. The CDR3 length is 14 residues. Germline V gives CDR1 SNHLY, CDR2 FYNNEI. CDR3 protein: CANEIGTGGDTQYF. For the CDR3, the DNA is TGTGCCAACGAAATCGGGACAGGCGGGGATACGCAGTATTTT.

The rearrangement joins TRBV6-5 to TRBJ1-2; 8 positions agree with TRBD1. The CDR3 is 13 amino acids. CDR1 is MNHEY, CDR2 SVGAGI, per germline. V lost 4 bases and J lost 7; bases outside the gene matches: 5. CDR3 nucleotides: TGTGCCAGCAGTTCGAGACAGGGGTCTGGCTACACCTTC. Translation gives CASSSRQGSGYTF.

The gene calls are TRBV6-5 and TRBJ1-1; maybe TRBD1 (5 bases). There are 12 residues in the CDR3. CDR1 and CDR2 (germline): MNHEY, SVGAGI. V shed 11 bases and J shed 5 bases, with 15 bases lying between them. The CDR3 DNA reads as TGTGCCGGGGGGGGTTGGTTGACTGAAGCTTTCTTT. Translation gives CAGGGWLTEAFF.

This rearrangement joins TRBV5-1 to TRBJ2-7; possible D gene TRBD2, 6 bases. The CDR3 contains 15 residues. Germline V CDR1 and CDR2: SGHRS, YFSETQ. Trimming left V 0 bases short and J 1 base short, with 11 bases between. The chain's CDR3 is CASSLATGSSYEQYF. The CDR3 DNA reads TGCGCCAGCAGCTTGGCCACCGGGAGTTCCTACGAGCAGTACTTC.

This chain connects TRBV5-4 to TRBJ1-2; D is perhaps TRBD1 (5 bases). Per germline, CDR1 SGHNT and CDR2 YYREEE (reference sequence). V was trimmed by 0 bases and J by 5 bases, leaving 11 bases between them. The CDR3 contains 14 residues. CDR3 amino acids: CASSLDGARYGYTF. The CDR3 DNA reads TGTGCCAGCAGCTTGGATGGGGCTAGGTATGGCTACACCTTC.

This clone was detected a few times. The J gene is TRBJ2-3, the V gene TRBV15; TRBD2 matches 12 bases. This CDR3 spans 20 amino acids. CDR1 and CDR2 (germline): LNHNV, YYDKDF (reference sequence). With 0 bases clipped from V and 1 base from J, the junction kept 11 bases outside the gene matches. CDR3: CATSRDLGLAGGRGTDTQYF. In DNA form, the CDR3 reads TGTGCCACCAGCAGAGATCTTGGGCTAGCGGGGGGGCGGGGCACAGATACGCAGTATTTT.

The chain links TRBV3-1 (or the pseudogene TRBV3-2) to TRBJ2-7; TRBD1 matches 9 bases. From germline, CDR1 is LGHDT and CDR2 YNNKEL (reference sequence). Trimming took 3 bases from V and 5 from J; bases not matched to a gene: 5. The CDR3 covers 14 residues. The DNA for the CDR3 is TGTGCCAGCAGCCAGGGACAGGGTTCTAACGAGCAGTACTTC. This codes for CASSQGQGSNEQYF.